One sample yielded the 22 T cell receptor beta chains listed below, sequenced in a study of regulatory T cells in long-lasting Graves disease. Time point meaning: persistent/refractory GD, antithyroid drugs over 5 years with positive TRAb. The TCR library was made from RNA that had been extracted from PBMCs in TRIzol. Construction of the TCR beta libraries employed iRepertoire HTBI primers in conjunction with Arm-PCR of CDR3 regions. TCRdb processed the multiplex PCR reads anew with MiXCR; each CDR3 protein has one entry. The sample has around 400,000 distinct CDR3 sequences, around 23% seen once. The input for sequencing was peripheral blood mononuclear cells (PBMCs), taken when the disease was refractory, from a patient treated with antithyroid drugs. Source of these receptors: a woman aged 40 to 49 with Graves disease.

This chain connects TRBV30 to TRBJ1-1; weak D call: TRBD1 (6 bases). CDR1 is GTSNPN and CDR2 is SVGIG in the germline V gene (reference sequence). Trimming pared 8 bases from V and 4 bases from J, leaving 17 bases between. This CDR3 contains 13 residues. CDR3 bases: TGTGCCCAAAACAGGGACCATGGCACTGAAGCTTTCTTT. Residues: CAQNRDHGTEAFF.

This clonotype was counted only a few times. A much larger clonotype is one base distant, so this may be a read error. This sequence joins TRBV3-1 and TRBJ2-7, with TRBD2 matching 13 bases. The CDR3 consists of 15 residues. The trim removed 5 bases at V and 2 bases at J, leaving 3 bases unmatched. Per germline, CDR1 LGHDT and CDR2 YNNKEL (reference sequence). The CDR3 nucleotides read TGTGCCAGCAGCTGGGGACTAGCGGGAACCTACGAGCAGTACTTC. Amino acids: CASSWGLAGTYEQYF.

This clonotype was seen only once. The chain recombines TRBV7-8 with TRBJ2-2; the D gene could be TRBD1 or TRBD2 (5 bases each). Germline V gene data show CDR1 as SGHVS and CDR2 as FQNEAQ. V was clipped by 5 bases and J by 1 base, with 14 bases between them. The CDR3 spans 16 residues. CDR3 region: CASSKEGPLNTGELFF. CDR3 DNA sequence: TGTGCCAGCAGCAAAGAGGGACCTCTGAACACCGGGGAGCTGTTTTTT. The full variable domain, rest sourced from reference TRBV7-8 and TRBJ2-2, is GAGVSQSPRYKVAKRGQDVALRCDPISGHVSLFWYQQALGQGPEFLTYFQNEAQLDKSGLPSDRFFAERPEGSVSTLKIQRTQQEDSAVYLCASSKEGPLNTGELFFGEGSRLTVL.

This clonotype appeared many times. J is TRBJ2-2 and V is TRBV12-3 or TRBV12-4; D not resolved. V was shortened by 2 bases and J by 1 base, with 5 bases between the two germline ends. The CDR3 consists of 14 residues. The CDR3 is CASSLSRNTGELFF. The CDR3, as DNA: TGTGCCAGCAGTTTATCGCGGAACACCGGGGAGCTGTTTTTT.

Turning to this clonotype: One end of the junction fails to match germline, which may point to a read error. This chain joins TRBV12-3 or TRBV12-4 and TRBJ2-3; D is possibly TRBD2 (6 bases). This CDR3 region has 14 residues. The CDR3 reads CTSSFRGATDTQYF. CDR3 sequence (DNA): TGTACCAGCAGCTTTCGCGGGGCCACAGATACGCAGTATTTT.

The V and J genes are TRBV6-1 and TRBJ2-5, with D maybe TRBD1 (6 bases). Per germline, CDR1 MNHNS and CDR2 SASEGT. The ends were cut back, 8 bases at V and 5 bases at J, with 18 bases in the middle. This CDR3 has 14 amino acids. The CDR3: CASSRGARDETQYF. CDR3 coding DNA: TGTGCCAGCTCCAGGGGCGCTCGGGACGAGACCCAGTACTTC.

The chain combines TRBV2 with TRBJ2-7; 8 nucleotides line up with TRBD1. Trimming removed 6 bases from V and 6 bases from J; junction bases left unmatched: 10. CDR1 is SNHLY and CDR2 is FYNNEI in the germline V gene. The CDR3 loop spans 14 amino acids. DNA of the CDR3: TGTGCCAGCAGGGGCGGGACAGGATATAGCGAGCAGTACTTC. The encoded protein is CASRGGTGYSEQYF.

This clonotype was observed a handful of times. The V and J genes are TRBV7-9 and TRBJ2-2; 8 bases line up with TRBD2. CDR3 length equals 21 residues. In germline, CDR1 is SEHNR, CDR2 FQNEAQ (reference sequence). The V gene end was trimmed by 2 bases and the J gene end by 0 bases; junction bases not matched to a gene: 17. The CDR3 DNA reads TGTGCCAGCAGCTTATCTCGAGCCCCCTTTGAGCGGGAGTCGAACACCGGGGAGCTGTTTTTT. Amino acids: CASSLSRAPFERESNTGELFF.

This clonotype was seen ten or more times. The rearrangement joins TRBV28 to TRBJ2-5, with D hard to call. Per germline, CDR1 MDHEN and CDR2 SYDVKM. This CDR3 region has 14 residues. V lost 6 bases and J lost 5, with 16 bases in between. As DNA, the CDR3 is TGTGCCAGCAGCCCTATGGTAAAAGGGGAGACCCAGTACTTC. This codes for CASSPMVKGETQYF. Combining the CDR3 with reference TRBV28 and TRBJ2-5 gives the whole variable domain DVKVTQSSRYLVKRTGEKVFLECVQDMDHENMFWYRQDPGLGLRLIYFSYDVKMKEKGDIPEGYSVSREKKERFSLILESASTNQTSMYLCASSPMVKGETQYFGPGTRLLVL.

This clonotype has a count of ten or more. This chain joins TRBV11-2 and TRBJ2-2; D remains ambiguous. Germline assignment: CDR1 SGHAT and CDR2 FQNNGV. The CDR3 covers 15 residues. V gave up 7 bases and J gave up 4 bases, with 16 bases separating them. CDR3 protein: CASKYRAKSTGELFF. CDR3 coding DNA: TGTGCCAGCAAATACCGCGCTAAGAGCACCGGGGAGCTGTTTTTT.

This clonotype was seen ten or more times. The chain is built from TRBV12-3 or TRBV12-4 and TRBJ2-7, with D unclear. The CDR3 sequence is 14 residues long. Trimming removed 6 bases at V and 1 base at J, with 13 bases between. The DNA for the CDR3 is TGTGCCAGCAGCGTCCAAGTTAATTCCTACGAGCAGTACTTC. Translation: CASSVQVNSYEQYF.

Of note for this clonotype: This may come from a read error, since a much larger clone is one base off. The chain uses TRBV7-2 and TRBJ2-7, with D perhaps TRBD2 (6 bases). The CDR3 spans 13 residues. V lost 7 bases and J lost 2, with 12 bases in between. Germline V gives CDR1 SGHTA, CDR2 FQGNSA. The CDR3 DNA follows: TGTGCCAGCAACTCCGGGAGCGCCTACGAGCAGTACTTC. Translation gives CASNSGSAYEQYF.

This clonotype was detected ten times or more. The chain has TRBV28 and TRBJ2-7; TRBD1 aligns across 7 bases. With V trimmed by 7 bases and J by 4 bases, 13 bases remained unmatched. Germline V gene data show CDR1 as MDHEN and CDR2 as SYDVKM. This CDR3 spans 15 amino acids. CDR3 loop: CASTRGGTGVYEQYF. The DNA for the CDR3 is TGTGCCAGCACCCGAGGTGGAACAGGGGTTTACGAGCAGTACTTC. The variable domain in full, with the rest retrieved from reference TRBV28 and TRBJ2-7, is DVKVTQSSRYLVKRTGEKVFLECVQDMDHENMFWYRQDPGLGLRLIYFSYDVKMKEKGDIPEGYSVSREKKERFSLILESASTNQTSMYLCASTRGGTGVYEQYFGPGTRLTVT.

The chain couples TRBV7-3 to TRBJ2-6, with 9 bases that match TRBD1. Germline V CDR1 and CDR2: SGHTA, FQGTGA. The CDR3 has 17 amino acids. J lost 0 bases, V lost 6 bases, and 6 bases had no gene match. CDR3 protein: CASRGQGTLSGANVLTF. The CDR3 nucleotides read TGTGCCAGCAGGGGACAGGGCACCCTCTCTGGGGCCAACGTCCTGACTTTC.

The chain recombines TRBV29-1 with TRBJ2-1; D not resolved. CDR1 and CDR2 from the germline V gene are SQVTM and ANQGSEA. This CDR3 has 13 residues. The V gene lost 7 bases and the J gene lost 4 bases, with 14 bases spanning the gap. The CDR3 nucleotides read TGCAGCGGGTTGGCCGTCCCTTACAATGAGCAGTTCTTC. Translation: CSGLAVPYNEQFF.

This sequence joins TRBV20-1 and TRBJ2-4; TRBD1 agrees at 9 bases. This CDR3 is 14 amino acids long. The germline V gene encodes CDR1 DFQATT and CDR2 SNEGSKA (reference sequence). Trimming took 5 bases from V and 7 from J; bases not matched to a gene: 9. The CDR3 loop is CSALKQGAENIQYF. DNA for the CDR3: TGCAGTGCTCTGAAACAGGGGGCAGAGAACATTCAGTACTTC.

With respect to this clonotype: A read error may produce the germline difference seen at one junction end. The chain employs TRBV3-1 and TRBJ1-4; no clear D. This CDR3 has 13 residues. Germline loops: CDR1 LGHDT, CDR2 YNNKEL (reference sequence). The CDR3, as DNA: TGTGCCAGCAGCCAAAATAATAACCGGTGGGTTTCATTT. It translates to CASSQNNNRWVSF.

This chain joins TRBV5-1 and TRBJ2-4, with 8 bases aligning to TRBD1. CDR1 is SGHRS and CDR2 is YFSETQ in the germline V gene. The junction had 6 bases not matched to a gene; V was cut back by 0 bases and J by 7 bases. The CDR3 spans 15 residues. CDR3 coding DNA: TGCGCCAGCAGCTTGGATTCAGGGGGCTGGAACATTCAGTACTTC. This encodes CASSLDSGGWNIQYF.

This clonotype was detected many times. The chain uses TRBV28 and TRBJ1-1; D is ambiguous. The CDR3 length is 14 residues. CDR1 MDHEN and CDR2 SYDVKM come from the germline V gene. V was pared by 6 bases and J by 2 bases, with 13 bases between. The CDR3: CASSDRTLNTEAFF. In DNA form, the CDR3 reads TGTGCCAGCAGCGACCGGACTCTCAACACTGAAGCTTTCTTT.

The sample holds many counts of this clonotype. This chain connects TRBV12-3 or TRBV12-4 to TRBJ2-2; D gene unclear. The V end lost 1 base, the J end lost 4 bases, and 7 bases lay between the germline ends. CDR3 length equals 14 residues. The CDR3 loop reads CASSLGFITGELFF. The CDR3 DNA reads as TGTGCCAGCAGTTTAGGCTTTATCACCGGGGAGCTGTTTTTT.

The chain employs TRBV29-1 and TRBJ2-7; no reliable D call. The V and J ends lost 4 bases and 3 bases respectively, with 10 bases between them. Germline CDR1 reads SQVTM; CDR2 reads ANQGSEA. The CDR3 loop spans 12 amino acids. CDR3 nucleotides: TGCAGCGTTGTGGGCAGTCACTACGAGCAGTACTTC. Translated: CSVVGSHYEQYF.

The rearrangement uses TRBV20-1 and TRBJ2-5; 8 nucleotides line up with TRBD2. V dropped 3 bases and J dropped 5; count of bases not matched to a gene: 8. Germline lookup yields CDR1 DFQATT and CDR2 SNEGSKA (reference sequence). The CDR3 runs 14 residues. The CDR3 DNA follows: TGCAGTGCTAGTCTCGCGGGAGGCCGGGAGACCCAGTACTTC. Translating it yields CSASLAGGRETQYF.